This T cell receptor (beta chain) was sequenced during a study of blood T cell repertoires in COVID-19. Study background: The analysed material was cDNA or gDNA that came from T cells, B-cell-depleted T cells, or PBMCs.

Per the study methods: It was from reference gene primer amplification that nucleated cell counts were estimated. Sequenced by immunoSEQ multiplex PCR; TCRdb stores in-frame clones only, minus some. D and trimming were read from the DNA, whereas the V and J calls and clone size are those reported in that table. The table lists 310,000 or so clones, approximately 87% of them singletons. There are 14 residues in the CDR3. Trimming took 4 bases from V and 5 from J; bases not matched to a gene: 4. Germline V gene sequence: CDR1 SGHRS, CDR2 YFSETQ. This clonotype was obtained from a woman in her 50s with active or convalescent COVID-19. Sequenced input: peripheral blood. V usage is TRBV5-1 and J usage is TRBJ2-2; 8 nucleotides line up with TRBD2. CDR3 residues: CASSPTGGTGELFF. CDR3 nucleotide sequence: TGCGCCAGCAGCCCGACGGGGGGGACCGGGGAGCTGTTTTTT.